This TCR beta chain stems from a study of OX40 agonist ivuxolimab in advanced cancers. Study information: Prior anti-PD-1, anti-PD-L1 or anti-CTLA-4 therapy did not bar entry, and approximately 40% had some.

On this clone itself: Its antigen is as yet unknown.

Measured with immunoSEQ multiplex PCR; TCRdb has only the in-frame clones, and not every one. The sample has around 56,000 clones; about four fifths are singletons. The investigators sampled blood at baseline, at cycle 4 day 1, and at cycle 7 day 1. Unmatched junction bases numbered 4, after V lost 0 bases and J lost 4 bases. This CDR3 is built from 15 residues. Germline CDR1 and CDR2: MGHRA and YSYEKL. Overall study results and limits: Antigen specificity of clonally expanded peripheral T cells was not established.

This clonotype was obtained from an adult with an advanced solid tumor such as melanoma, head and neck, liver or kidney cancer. This chain joins TRBV4-1 and TRBJ1-2; TRBD1 matches 8 bases. The input for sequencing was CD4+ or CD8+ T cells sorted from blood, taken in a trial of the OX40 agonist ivuxolimab. CDR3 sequence reads: CASSQDPGGGYGYTF. The CDR3 bases are TGCGCCAGCAGCCAAGATCCAGGGGGCGGCTATGGCTACACCTTC.